This TCR beta chain was captured in a study of CD8 T cells in Susac syndrome. The CDR3 extends over 14 amino acids. Trimming removed 7 bases at V and 6 bases at J, with 16 bases between. CDR1 and CDR2 (germline): MNHEY, SMNVEV (reference sequence). Roughly 0.45 to 1 ug RNA was reverse transcribed with random hexamers. TCRdb recomputed calls from the immunoSEQ multiplex PCR reads with MiXCR, one row per CDR3 protein. The data contain approximately 120,000 distinct CDR3 sequences, 91% of them singletons. This receptor was identified in a human donor with multiple sclerosis. J is TRBJ1-5 and V is TRBV27; D remains ambiguous. The sample was CD8+ T cells from PBMCs. The CDR3 DNA reads TGTGCCAGCATGACCCTCCAGCCCGGTCAGCCCCAGCATTTT. It is translated as CASMTLQPGQPQHF.